This entry describes one T cell receptor (beta chain). Its antigen has not been determined. No quality values exist for individual bases; no much larger clone is one base distant. Samples from volunteer blood donors who had recovered from COVID-19 were contributed by a second Seattle source. Each collaborating institution followed its own protocols to collect whole blood in K2EDTA tubes. For TCRbeta analysis, collaborators shipped samples in one of three forms: frozen whole blood, isolated PBMCs, or DNA extracted from either of those sample types. Taken from the germline V gene, the CDR1 and CDR2 loops are SGHAT and FQNNGV. Deletion took 6 bases off V and 4 bases off J, with a span of 7 bases between the germline ends. The CDR3 covers 12 residues, taking in both the cysteine and the phenylalanine. Only CDR3 DNA is held: 36 bases, read in frame from base 1. The immunoSEQ Assay, a bias-controlled multiplex PCR, was used to amplify TCRbeta CDR3 regions from genomic DNA. Concerning the study's data processing: Nucleated cell counts per sample were estimated from amplification of reference gene primers within the assay. To quantify the absolute abundance of each unique TCRbeta CDR3 rearrangement, sequence reads were collapsed and filtered. For each sample, productive Simpson clonality was calculated as the square root of Simpson's diversity index across productive rearrangements. TCRdb retrieved this table from immuneACCESS and kept in-frame rearrangements only. Not all clones are present; in checked studies, unresolved V genes account for under half, and no reason is known for the remainder. The D gene and trimming were derived from the DNA, and the V and J assignments and clone size from that table. This sample is represented by around 120,000 clones; roughly nine tenths of them were singletons. Approximately 8% of the sample goes to the ten largest clones.

The entry originates in a study of blood T cell repertoires in COVID-19 (dated by TCRdb to about 2020). In the study overall: Samples covering the acute and convalescent phases of COVID-19 were provided by collaborators in the United States, Italy and Spain. The prospective study material was composed of cDNA or gDNA derived from T cells, B-cell-depleted T cells, or PBMCs. Deeply sampled blood TCRbeta repertoires from subjects exposed to, actively infected with, or recovered from COVID-19 were included in the dataset. A freely available public database, intended as a resource for researchers studying the immune response to SARS-CoV-2, is where the repertoires were released. The samples were drawn from the first 160 participants of the ongoing ImmuneRACE study and from 950 to 1,500 subjects provided by 6 global collaborators. Nearly every sample came with metadata listing a de-identified subject ID, COVID-19 status, age in years and sex. Where HLA class I and class II types were available, the types were taken from metadata supplied by the sample provider, not from assay-based typing.

Overall study outcomes, separate from this receptor: The amount of clinical and demographic metadata varied by source and participant and was provided uncurated.

This sequence was found in a man between 65 and 85 years old who had recovered from COVID-19. The V gene is TRBV11-2 and the J gene is TRBJ2-1, with the D segment identity uncertain. Sequencing input: peripheral blood. The CDR3 protein is CASRSFYNEQFF. The DNA reads TGTGCCAGCAGGTCTTTTTACAATGAGCAGTTCTTC.